Shown below are 17 T cell receptor beta chains from a single sample sequenced in a study of blood T cell repertoires in COVID-19. The assay was immunoSEQ multiplex PCR, and TCRdb's table has in-frame clones only and misses some. This sample has approximately 260,000 clones, with about 91% found just once. Sequencing was performed on PBMCs or T cells enriched from blood (not recorded which). The receptors derive from a woman aged 40-49 years with acute COVID-19.

This clone was recorded only once. This chain connects TRBV11-2 to TRBJ2-2, with 7 bases matching TRBD1. CDR1 and CDR2 (germline): SGHAT, FQNNGV. The CDR3 totals 17 residues. V lost 6 bases and J lost 7; bases outside the gene matches: 17. The CDR3, as DNA: TGTGCCAGCAGACCAGTGCGATACAGGGGATCGAACGGGGAGCTGTTTTTT. Translating gives CASRPVRYRGSNGELFF.

This chain links TRBV2 with TRBJ1-6; D not certain. Between the trimmed V and J ends, which lost 10 bases and 14 bases, there was a span of 15 bases. The CDR3 length is 11 residues. Germline V CDR1 and CDR2: SNHLY, FYNNEI. The CDR3 is CATGEYEALHF. The DNA of the CDR3 is TGTGCCACCGGGGAGTATGAAGCCCTCCACTTT.

The chain employs TRBV10-3 and TRBJ1-3, with D perhaps TRBD1 (5 bases). The CDR3 runs 17 residues. CDR1 ENHRY and CDR2 SYGVKD come from the germline V gene. V shed 8 bases and J shed 0 bases, with 20 bases lying between them. The CDR3 DNA follows: TGTGCCATCGGCGGAGGGGCAGGAACCTACTCTGGAAACACCATATATTTT. Residues: CAIGGGAGTYSGNTIYF.

This chain connects TRBV5-1 to TRBJ2-1, with 12 bases lining up with TRBD2. V gave up 3 bases and J gave up 4 bases; unmatched junction bases: 5. This CDR3 is built from 16 residues. The germline CDR1 and CDR2 sequences are SGHRS and YFSETQ. The CDR3 coding sequence is TGCGCCAGCAGCTCCGCACTAGCGGGAGGATACAATGAGCAGTTCTTC. Residues: CASSSALAGGYNEQFF.

This rearrangement joins TRBV13 to TRBJ1-4, with D possibly being TRBD1 (5 bases). CDR3 length: 13 residues. Trimming removed 5 bases from V and 7 bases from J, with 11 bases in between. Per germline, CDR1 PRHDT and CDR2 FYEKMQ (reference sequence). The CDR3 sequence is CASSRPQGEKLFF. CDR3 DNA: TGTGCCAGCAGCCGGCCCCAGGGTGAAAAACTGTTTTTT.

This chain links TRBV27 with TRBJ1-1; D gene unclear. Germline values: CDR1 MNHEY, CDR2 SMNVEV (reference sequence). The germline V and J ends were trimmed by 5 bases and 0 bases, with 10 bases remaining between them. The CDR3 covers 14 residues. The CDR3 DNA sequence: TGTGCCAGCAGTACCTATCCAATGAACACTGAAGCTTTCTTT. It encodes CASSTYPMNTEAFF.

The chain employs TRBV7-8 and TRBJ2-1; 9 nucleotides line up with TRBD1. With V trimmed by 1 base and J by 6 bases, 4 bases remained unmatched. The CDR3 totals 15 residues. Looked up from germline, CDR1 is SGHVS and CDR2 is FQNEAQ. The DNA of the CDR3 is TGTGCCAGCAGCTTAGAGGGACAGGGCCCCAATGAGCAGTTCTTC. It specifies CASSLEGQGPNEQFF.

The chain is built from TRBV4-1 and TRBJ1-6, with 7 nucleotides matching TRBD1. Per the germline V gene, CDR1 is MGHRA and CDR2 is YSYEKL. CDR3 size: 17 residues. V dropped 3 bases and J dropped 9; count of bases not matched to a gene: 14. The CDR3 spells CASSQPGTVRGGSPLHF. The CDR3 region has the DNA TGCGCCAGCAGCCAGCCCGGGACAGTGAGGGGAGGTTCACCCCTCCACTTT.

The gene calls are TRBV3-1 (or the pseudogene TRBV3-2) and TRBJ1-3; D call uncertain. The CDR3 extends over 15 amino acids. Deletions cut 1 base from V and 2 bases from J, with 9 bases between. Germline V CDR1 and CDR2: LGHDT, YNNKEL (reference sequence). The CDR3 DNA reads TGTGCCAGCAGCCAAGGTCATTCGGCTGGAAACACCATATATTTT. This gives the protein CASSQGHSAGNTIYF.

This rearrangement joins TRBV5-1 to TRBJ2-3, with 13 positions matching TRBD2. Germline values: CDR1 SGHRS, CDR2 YFSETQ. This CDR3 is 16 amino acids long. V trimming: 3 bases; J trimming: 0 bases; junction bases outside the gene matches: 1. CDR3 nucleotide sequence: TGCGCCAGCAGCTGGGGACTAGCGGGAAGCACAGATACGCAGTATTTT. Protein: CASSWGLAGSTDTQYF.

This rearrangement joins TRBV4-1 to TRBJ2-1, with 10 bases matching TRBD2. V trimming: 1 base; J trimming: 8 bases; junction bases outside the gene matches: 8. In germline, CDR1 is MGHRA, CDR2 YSYEKL. The CDR3 runs to 16 residues. Here the CDR3 DNA reads TGCGCCAGCAGCCAAGGGCTAGCGGGAGACATCTATGAGCAGTTCTTC. Amino acids: CASSQGLAGDIYEQFF.

The chain has TRBV7-8 and TRBJ2-1, with D uncertain. V lost 0 bases and J lost 0, with 9 bases in between. This CDR3 contains 16 residues. Germline V lookup: CDR1 SGHVS, CDR2 FQNEAQ. In DNA, the CDR3 is TGTGCCAGCAGCTTAGCGGCCCGGAGCTCCTACAATGAGCAGTTCTTC. This sequence encodes CASSLAARSSYNEQFF.

This clone was observed a handful of times. The genes are TRBV25-1 and TRBJ1-4; 8 nucleotides match TRBD1. Germline loops: CDR1 MGHDK, CDR2 SYGVNS. The CDR3 is 16 residues long. Trimming at V came to 3 bases and at J to 7 bases, leaving 10 bases not matched to a gene. The CDR3 region is CASSDPNPGGGEKLFF. The CDR3 nucleotides are TGTGCCAGCAGTGACCCAAATCCAGGGGGCGGTGAAAAACTGTTTTTT. The whole variable domain, filled in from reference TRBV25-1 and TRBJ1-4, reads EADIYQTPRYLVIGTGKKITLECSQTMGHDKMYWYQQDPGMELHLIHYSYGVNSTEKGDLSSESTVSRIRTEHFPLTLESARPSHTSQYLCASSDPNPGGGEKLFFGSGTQLSVL.

The chain has TRBV20-1 and TRBJ2-1, with D possibly TRBD2 on 6 matching bases. Per the germline V gene, CDR1 is DFQATT and CDR2 is SNEGSKA (reference sequence). The CDR3 sequence is 15 residues long. The V end lost 3 bases, the J end lost 8 bases, and 20 bases lay between the germline ends. The CDR3 reads CSASRTGVRSDEQFF. The CDR3 region has the DNA TGCAGTGCTAGTAGGACGGGAGTCCGGTCGGATGAGCAGTTCTTC.

The J gene is TRBJ2-7, the V gene TRBV2; 14 positions match TRBD2. Losses at the gene ends were 5 bases for V and 4 bases for J; bases not matched to a gene: 10. CDR3 length: 17 residues. CDR1 SNHLY and CDR2 FYNNEI come from the germline V gene. Written as DNA, the CDR3 is TGTGCCAGCAGTAGGACTAGCGGGAGGAGTTTTGGGTACGAGCAGTACTTC. This encodes CASSRTSGRSFGYEQYF.

V gene TRBV25-1 combines with J gene TRBJ2-2; D may be TRBD1 (6 bases). The CDR3 contains 16 residues. Trimming cost V 3 bases and J 4 bases, with 15 bases left between them. Per the germline V gene, CDR1 is MGHDK and CDR2 is SYGVNS. CDR3 amino acids: CASSDWTVLSTGELFF. The CDR3 nucleotides are TGTGCCAGCAGTGATTGGACAGTGCTGAGCACCGGGGAGCTGTTTTTT. The complete variable domain, with remaining parts taken from reference TRBV25-1 and TRBJ2-2, reads EADIYQTPRYLVIGTGKKITLECSQTMGHDKMYWYQQDPGMELHLIHYSYGVNSTEKGDLSSESTVSRIRTEHFPLTLESARPSHTSQYLCASSDWTVLSTGELFFGEGSRLTVL.

The rearrangement joins TRBV7-2 to TRBJ2-3; no clear D. Germline V CDR1 and CDR2: SGHTA, FQGNSA. The length of the CDR3 is 14 residues. The V gene lost 3 bases and the J gene lost 6 bases, with 13 bases spanning the gap. The chain's CDR3 is CASSLNRVKDTQYF. DNA for the CDR3: TGTGCCAGCAGCTTGAATCGGGTCAAGGATACGCAGTATTTT.